The 21 T cell receptor beta chains below were found in one sample sequenced in a study of blood T cell repertoires in COVID-19. Some clones are missing from TCRdb's copy, which holds only in-frame ones; the method was immunoSEQ multiplex PCR. The sample has 400,000 to 500,000 clones, 70% to 90% seen once; the top ten hold approximately 1.5%. The sample comprised PBMCs or T cells enriched from blood (not recorded which). The receptors here all came from a woman aged 18 to 35 who had been exposed to COVID-19.

The J gene is TRBJ2-5, the V gene TRBV19, with 9 bases lining up with TRBD1. The CDR3 runs to 14 residues. Germline V gene data show CDR1 as LNHDA and CDR2 as SQIVND (reference sequence). The V gene end was trimmed by 3 bases and the J gene end by 4 bases; junction bases not matched to a gene: 3. As DNA, the CDR3 is TGTGCCAGTAGTATCACAGGGGGCGCAGAGACCCAGTACTTC. Amino acid sequence: CASSITGGAETQYF.

V and J are TRBV7-8 and TRBJ1-1; 7 bases map to TRBD1. The CDR3 has 15 residues. Germline V gives CDR1 SGHVS, CDR2 FQNEAQ. V was pared by 5 bases and J by 0 bases, with 6 bases of the junction left unmatched. CDR3 DNA sequence: TGTGCCAGCAGCACAGGGGTCGGATTGAACACTGAAGCTTTCTTT. It yields the protein CASSTGVGLNTEAFF.

The gene calls are TRBV19 and TRBJ1-1, with a weak D call TRBD1 (5 bases). Germline values: CDR1 LNHDA, CDR2 SQIVND (reference sequence). V lost 6 bases and J lost 0, with 14 bases in between. There are 15 residues in the CDR3. The CDR3 spells CASRISLTVNTEAFF. CDR3 sequence (DNA): TGTGCCAGTAGAATCTCCTTGACAGTGAACACTGAAGCTTTCTTT.

This clone was found once. CDR3 residues: CASSSGQRSYGYTF. The CDR3 nucleotides read TGTGCCAGCAGTTCAGGACAGAGATCCTATGGCTACACCTTC. The chain has TRBV28 and TRBJ1-2, with a tentative D call TRBD1 (6 bases). V gave up 4 bases and J gave up 4 bases, with 13 bases separating them. Germline CDR1 MDHEN, CDR2 SYDVKM. This CDR3 region has 14 residues.

This CDR3 reads CASSQSPSSVSPLIAKNIQYF. CDR3 bases: TGTGCCAGCAGCCAATCGCCTTCTAGCGTTAGCCCCTTGATAGCCAAAAACATTCAGTACTTC. This chain links TRBV3-1 (or the pseudogene TRBV3-2) with TRBJ2-4; D perhaps matches TRBD2 (6 bases). CDR1 and CDR2 from the germline V gene are LGHDT and YNNKEL (reference sequence). The CDR3 extends over 21 amino acids. V shed 2 bases and J shed 0 bases, with 26 bases lying between them.

This chain connects TRBV4-3 to TRBJ1-2, with 7 positions matching TRBD1. This CDR3 is 16 amino acids long. The V segment lost 1 base and the J segment 0 bases; nucleotides outside the gene matches: 5. CDR1 and CDR2 (germline): LGHNA, YSLEER. CDR3 DNA sequence: TGCGCCAGCAGCCAAGGCCGGGACAGAGCTAACTATGGCTACACCTTC. Translating it yields CASSQGRDRANYGYTF.

The chain joins TRBV10-1 to TRBJ2-1; 10 bases are a match to TRBD2. The V gene's germline CDR1 is WNHNN and CDR2 SYGVQD (reference sequence). V shed 6 bases, J shed 2 bases, and the junction held 4 bases outside the gene matches. The CDR3 has 15 amino acids. CDR3 sequence (DNA): TGCGCCAGCAGCAGGACTAGCGGAACCTACAATGAGCAGTTCTTC. Protein product: CASSRTSGTYNEQFF.

This chain connects TRBV13 to TRBJ1-2, with D maybe TRBD1 (6 bases). In germline, CDR1 is PRHDT, CDR2 FYEKMQ (reference sequence). This CDR3 has 16 amino acids. Trimming stripped 5 bases from V and 0 bases from J, with 16 bases between. In DNA form, the CDR3 reads TGTGCCAGCAGCCCCCGGTTGGGGGCAACTAACTATGGCTACACCTTC. Translating gives CASSPRLGATNYGYTF.

The rearrangement uses TRBV4-1 and TRBJ1-3; D possibly corresponds to TRBD1 (5 bases). Germline CDR1 MGHRA, CDR2 YSYEKL. CDR3 length equals 16 residues. V was clipped by 1 base and J by 0 bases, with 10 bases between them. The CDR3: CASSQGQHNSGNTIYF. Here the CDR3 DNA reads TGCGCCAGCAGCCAAGGACAGCACAACTCTGGAAACACCATATATTTT.

The chain couples TRBV29-1 to TRBJ2-7, with 11 bases identical to TRBD2. The CDR3 has 23 residues. V gave up 0 bases and J gave up 4 bases; unmatched junction bases: 29. From germline, CDR1 is SQVTM and CDR2 ANQGSEA. The CDR3: CSVEDQYGDRFMISGGATYEQYF. DNA of the CDR3: TGCAGCGTTGAAGATCAGTACGGGGACAGGTTTATGATTAGCGGGGGGGCTACGTACGAGCAGTACTTC.

This CDR3 reads CASSQDRLAGGGGETQYF. In DNA form, the CDR3 reads TGTGCCAGCAGCCAAGATCGACTAGCGGGAGGAGGAGGTGAGACCCAGTACTTC. This chain uses TRBV3-1 (or the pseudogene TRBV3-2) with TRBJ2-5, with 13 bases matching TRBD2. This CDR3 contains 18 residues. Per the germline V gene, CDR1 is LGHDT and CDR2 is YNNKEL (reference sequence). With 0 bases clipped from V and 5 bases from J, the junction kept 9 bases outside the gene matches.

This chain links TRBV11-2 with TRBJ2-7, with a possible D match to TRBD2 (5 bases). This CDR3 region has 13 residues. CDR1 is SGHAT and CDR2 is FQNNGV in the germline V gene. The ends were cut back, 8 bases at V and 7 bases at J, with 18 bases in the middle. In DNA, the CDR3 is TGTGCCAGCGGCCCATCTAGCTTGCAGGAGCAGTACTTC. Translated, it gives CASGPSSLQEQYF.

The chain carries TRBV19 and TRBJ2-7, with D perhaps matching TRBD2 (5 bases). Trimming removed 5 bases at V and 2 bases at J, with 10 bases between. Germline-derived CDR1 and CDR2 are LNHDA and SQIVND (reference sequence). The CDR3 length is 13 residues. The CDR3 DNA sequence: TGTGCCAGTAGTCCTTCGGGAACCTACGAGCAGTACTTC. Protein: CASSPSGTYEQYF.

This chain connects TRBV18 to TRBJ2-1, with TRBD2 matching 9 bases. The V gene's germline CDR1 is KGHSH and CDR2 LQKENI. V shed 6 bases and J 3 bases; nucleotides not matched to a gene: 6. The CDR3 is 15 amino acids. The DNA of the CDR3 is TGTGCCAGCTCCCGACTAGCGGAAAGCTACAATGAGCAGTTCTTC. This gives the protein CASSRLAESYNEQFF.

This clone was picked up a small number of times. The chain uses TRBV24-1 and TRBJ1-5; weak D call: TRBD1 (5 bases). This CDR3 spans 14 amino acids. Between the trimmed V and J ends, which lost 7 bases and 2 bases, there was a span of 11 bases. Per germline, CDR1 KGHDR and CDR2 SFDVKD. CDR3 region: CATSGGRGNQPQHF. CDR3 coding DNA: TGTGCCACCAGCGGGGGTAGGGGCAATCAGCCCCAGCATTTT.

This clone was recorded only once. The CDR3 loop reads CASSYSNYGYTF. DNA of the CDR3: TGTGCCAGCAGTTACAGTAACTATGGCTACACCTTC. This chain joins TRBV12-3 or TRBV12-4 and TRBJ1-2, with unresolved D. The germline V and J ends were trimmed by 4 bases and 1 base, with 4 bases remaining between them. The CDR3 contains 12 residues.

The J gene is TRBJ1-1, the V gene TRBV28; 9 bases align to TRBD1. There are 13 residues in the CDR3. Per the germline V gene, CDR1 is MDHEN and CDR2 is SYDVKM. Trimming at V came to 5 bases and at J to 6 bases, leaving 4 bases not matched to a gene. In DNA, the CDR3 is TGTGCCAGCAGTCAGAACAGGGGGCCTGAAGCTTTCTTT. It yields the protein CASSQNRGPEAFF.

The chain couples TRBV28 to TRBJ2-7; possible D gene TRBD2, 5 bases. The V gene lost 6 bases and the J gene lost 1 base, with 19 bases spanning the gap. Looked up from germline, CDR1 is MDHEN and CDR2 is SYDVKM. The CDR3 runs to 16 residues. This CDR3 is CASRDVGLYVSYEQYF. CDR3 nucleotides: TGTGCCAGCAGGGATGTAGGACTTTACGTTTCCTACGAGCAGTACTTC.

V gene TRBV7-9 combines with J gene TRBJ2-2, with D possibly TRBD2 on 6 matching bases. With 1 base removed from V and 6 bases from J, the gap between germline ends came to 18 bases. Per the germline V gene, CDR1 is SEHNR and CDR2 is FQNEAQ (reference sequence). The CDR3 loop spans 17 amino acids. CDR3 amino acids: CASSLVGVGSGSGELFF. The DNA for the CDR3 is TGTGCCAGCAGCTTAGTCGGTGTCGGGAGCGGGTCCGGGGAGCTGTTTTTT.

This clone appeared a few times. The chain carries TRBV5-1 and TRBJ1-1, with D possibly TRBD1 on 6 matching bases. Germline lookup yields CDR1 SGHRS and CDR2 YFSETQ. V shed 2 bases and J shed 4 bases, with 9 bases lying between them. The length of the CDR3 is 13 residues. The CDR3, as DNA: TGCGCCAGCAGCTTAACAGGGACCACTGAAGCTTTCTTT. Translated, it gives CASSLTGTTEAFF.

The chain has TRBV28 and TRBJ1-6; 7 bases are a match to TRBD1. The CDR3 contains 14 residues. The germline CDR1 and CDR2 sequences are MDHEN and SYDVKM. V gave up 3 bases and J gave up 8 bases; unmatched junction bases: 4. This CDR3 reads CASSFGQEYSPLHF. The DNA of the CDR3 is TGTGCCAGCAGTTTCGGACAGGAATATTCACCCCTCCACTTT.